This paragraph reports one TCR beta chain. Its target is not known. The TCR beta profiling, which covered VDJ combination and CDR3 sequence, was carried out using genomic DNA as the template. TCRdb independently ran MiXCR on the reads; one entry per CDR3 protein. The table has under 350,000 distinct CDR3 sequences, approximately 58% seen once. This CDR3 is built from 13 residues. Per germline, CDR1 DFQATT and CDR2 SNEGSKA (reference sequence). V was clipped by 8 bases and J by 1 base, with 13 bases between them. Before being chosen for sequencing, patients had shown CD8+CD57+ cell expansion by flow cytometry. These data belong to a study of CD8+CD57+ T cells in acquired aplastic anemia. Background on the study: Sorted CD4+ and CD8+ cells gave an average of about 3 ug of DNA. Overall study results and limits: Patients and controls were found to share about 31 CD8+ CDR3 sequences.

This sequence originates from a human donor with aplastic anemia. Material: sorted CD4+, CD8+, or CD8+CD57+ T cells (not recorded which) from PBMCs. The V gene is TRBV20-1, the J gene TRBJ2-3; tentative D call: TRBD2 (5 bases). CDR3 region: CSRRGLGTDTQYF. In DNA, the CDR3 is TGCAGTAGACGCGGGCTCGGCACAGATACGCAGTATTTT.